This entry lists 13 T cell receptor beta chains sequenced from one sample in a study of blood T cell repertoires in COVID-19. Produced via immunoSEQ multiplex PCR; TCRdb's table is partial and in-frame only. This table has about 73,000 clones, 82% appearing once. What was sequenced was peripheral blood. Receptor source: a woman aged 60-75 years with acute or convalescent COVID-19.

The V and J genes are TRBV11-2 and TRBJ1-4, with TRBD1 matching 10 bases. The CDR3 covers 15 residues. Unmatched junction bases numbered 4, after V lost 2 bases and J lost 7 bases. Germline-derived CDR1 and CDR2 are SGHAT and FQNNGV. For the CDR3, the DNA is TGTGCCAGCAGCTTATTAGGGACAGGGGTTGAAAAACTGTTTTTT. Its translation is CASSLLGTGVEKLFF.

CDR3 amino acids: CASKESASVEETQYF. In nucleotides, the CDR3 is TGTGCCAGCAAAGAGTCGGCTAGCGTGGAAGAGACCCAGTACTTC. This chain links TRBV2 with TRBJ2-5; tentative D call: TRBD2 (6 bases). The V end was cut by 7 bases, the J end by 3 bases, with 18 bases between. The CDR3 runs 15 residues. Germline V gene lookup returns CDR1 SNHLY and CDR2 FYNNEI.

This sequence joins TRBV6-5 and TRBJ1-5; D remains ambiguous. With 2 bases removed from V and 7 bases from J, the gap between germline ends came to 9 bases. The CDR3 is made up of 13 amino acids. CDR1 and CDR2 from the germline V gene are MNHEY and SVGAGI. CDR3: CASSYTRQQPQHF. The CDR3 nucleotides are TGTGCCAGCAGTTACACGAGACAACAGCCCCAGCATTTT.

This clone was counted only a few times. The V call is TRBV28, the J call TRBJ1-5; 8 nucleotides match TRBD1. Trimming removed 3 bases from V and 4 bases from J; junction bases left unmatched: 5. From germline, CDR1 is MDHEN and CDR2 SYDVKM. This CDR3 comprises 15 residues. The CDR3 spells CASSFIHRGNQPQHF. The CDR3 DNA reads TGTGCCAGCAGTTTCATCCACAGGGGGAATCAGCCCCAGCATTTT.

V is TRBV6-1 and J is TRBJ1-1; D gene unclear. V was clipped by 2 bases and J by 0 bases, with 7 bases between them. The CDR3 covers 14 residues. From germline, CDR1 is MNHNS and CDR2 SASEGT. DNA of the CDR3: TGTGCCAGCAGTGAAACAGAATTGAACACTGAAGCTTTCTTT. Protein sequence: CASSETELNTEAFF.

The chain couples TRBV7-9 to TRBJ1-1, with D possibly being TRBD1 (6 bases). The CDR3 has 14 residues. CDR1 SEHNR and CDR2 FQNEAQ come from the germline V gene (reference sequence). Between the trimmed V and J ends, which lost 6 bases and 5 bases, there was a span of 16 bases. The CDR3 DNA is TGTGCCAGCAGAAGTCAGGGGATTGGGACTGAAGCTTTCTTT. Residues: CASRSQGIGTEAFF.

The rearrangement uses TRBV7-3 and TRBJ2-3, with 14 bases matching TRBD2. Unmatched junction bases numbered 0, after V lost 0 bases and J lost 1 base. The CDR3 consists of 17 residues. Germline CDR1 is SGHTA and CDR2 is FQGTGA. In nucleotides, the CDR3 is TGTGCCAGCAGCTTAACGGGACTAGCGGGGGGCACAGATACGCAGTATTTT. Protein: CASSLTGLAGGTDTQYF.

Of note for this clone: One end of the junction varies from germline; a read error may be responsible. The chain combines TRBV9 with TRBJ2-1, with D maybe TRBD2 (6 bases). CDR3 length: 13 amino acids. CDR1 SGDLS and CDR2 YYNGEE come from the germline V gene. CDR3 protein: CASSVEGTGELVF. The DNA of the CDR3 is TGTGCCAGCAGCGTAGAGGGGACTGGGGAGCTGGTCTTC.

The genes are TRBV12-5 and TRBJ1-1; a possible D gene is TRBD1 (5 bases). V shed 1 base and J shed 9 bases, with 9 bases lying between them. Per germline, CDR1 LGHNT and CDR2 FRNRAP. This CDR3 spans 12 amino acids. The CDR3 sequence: CASGLGPGKAFF. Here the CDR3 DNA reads TGTGCTAGTGGTTTGGGCCCAGGGAAAGCTTTCTTT.

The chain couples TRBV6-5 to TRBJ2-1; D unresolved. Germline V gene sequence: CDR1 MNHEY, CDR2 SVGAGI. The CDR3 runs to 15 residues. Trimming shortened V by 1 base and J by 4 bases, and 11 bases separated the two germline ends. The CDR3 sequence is CASSYLASGYNEQFF. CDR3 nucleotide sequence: TGTGCCAGCAGTTACTTGGCTAGTGGGTACAATGAGCAGTTCTTC.

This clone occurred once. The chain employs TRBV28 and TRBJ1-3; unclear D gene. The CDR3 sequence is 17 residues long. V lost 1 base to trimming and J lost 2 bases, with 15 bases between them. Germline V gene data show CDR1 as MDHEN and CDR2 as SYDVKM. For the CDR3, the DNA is TGTGCCAGCAGTTTATCCGCCTGGCGCGGCGCTGGAAACACCATATATTTT. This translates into CASSLSAWRGAGNTIYF.

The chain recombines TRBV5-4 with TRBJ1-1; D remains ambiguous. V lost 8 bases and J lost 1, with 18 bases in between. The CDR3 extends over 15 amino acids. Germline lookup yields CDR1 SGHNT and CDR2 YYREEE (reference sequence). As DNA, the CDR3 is TGTGCCAGTACCTTTGAAGGAGGGAGGAACACTGAAGCTTTCTTT. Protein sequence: CASTFEGGRNTEAFF.

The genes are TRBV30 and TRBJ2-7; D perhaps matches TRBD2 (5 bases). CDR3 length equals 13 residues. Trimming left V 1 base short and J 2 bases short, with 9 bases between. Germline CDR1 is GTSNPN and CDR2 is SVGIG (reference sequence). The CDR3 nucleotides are TGTGCCTGGAGTGCCGGACTTACCTACGAGCAGTACTTC. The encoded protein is CAWSAGLTYEQYF.